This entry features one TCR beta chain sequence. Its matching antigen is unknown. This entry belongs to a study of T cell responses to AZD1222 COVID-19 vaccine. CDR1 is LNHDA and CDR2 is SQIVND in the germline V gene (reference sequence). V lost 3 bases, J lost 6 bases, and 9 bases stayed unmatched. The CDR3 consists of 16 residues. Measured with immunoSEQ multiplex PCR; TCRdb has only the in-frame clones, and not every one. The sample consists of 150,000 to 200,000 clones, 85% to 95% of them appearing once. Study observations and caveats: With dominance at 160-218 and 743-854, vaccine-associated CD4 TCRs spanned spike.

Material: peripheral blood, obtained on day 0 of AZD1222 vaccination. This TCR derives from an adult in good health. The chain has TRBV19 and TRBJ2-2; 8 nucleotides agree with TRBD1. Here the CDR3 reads CASSILRTGRSGELFF. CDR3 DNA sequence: TGTGCCAGTAGTATCCTCAGGACAGGGCGTTCCGGGGAGCTGTTTTTT.